The 9 T cell receptor beta chains listed next were all sequenced from one sample in a study of shared T cell receptors in the human thymus. Some clones are missing from TCRdb's copy, which holds only in-frame ones; the method was immunoSEQ multiplex PCR. Altogether hundreds of thousands of clones are present, roughly 90% being singletons, with the ten largest covering around 0.0099%. The same data also contributed to another study, on human thymus T cells.

The sample consisted of thymocytes. The receptors shown here come from a boy younger than two with a congenital heart defect.

This chain uses TRBV11-2 with TRBJ2-7; D may be TRBD1 (5 bases). The V gene's germline CDR1 is SGHAT and CDR2 FQNNGV. The length of the CDR3 is 16 residues. V lost 0 bases to trimming and J lost 0 bases, with 12 bases between them. Here the CDR3 reads CASSLDGITGSYEQYF. CDR3 DNA: TGTGCCAGCAGCTTAGATGGCATTACAGGCTCCTACGAGCAGTACTTC.

The gene calls are TRBV15 and TRBJ1-4; D unclear. V was shortened by 1 base and J by 5 bases, with 8 bases between the two germline ends. The CDR3 length is 14 residues. Germline V gene lookup returns CDR1 LNHNV and CDR2 YYDKDF (reference sequence). This chain's CDR3 is CATSRGAVNEKLFF. DNA of the CDR3: TGTGCCACCAGCAGAGGGGCAGTCAATGAAAAACTGTTTTTT.

This chain joins TRBV6-5 and TRBJ2-7; the match to TRBD2 covers 8 bases. The CDR3 sequence is 16 residues long. V shed 2 bases and J 0 bases; nucleotides not matched to a gene: 6. CDR1 is MNHEY, CDR2 SVGAGI, per germline. For the CDR3, the DNA is TGTGCCAGCAGTTACGGACTAGCTTTGAGCTCCTACGAGCAGTACTTC. As protein: CASSYGLALSSYEQYF.

The J gene is TRBJ2-7, the V gene TRBV14, with 10 bases that match TRBD1. With V trimmed by 2 bases and J by 2 bases, 27 bases remained unmatched. The CDR3 has 23 residues. Germline CDR1 SGHDN, CDR2 FVKESK. The CDR3, as DNA: TGTGCCAGCAGCCAACCCTCCCGGACAGGGGGAGAGCCCGGGAAGGCTTTTCCCTACGAGCAGTACTTC. This sequence encodes CASSQPSRTGGEPGKAFPYEQYF.

This sequence joins TRBV4-2 and TRBJ2-3; the D gene is possibly TRBD2 (5 bases). V lost 4 bases and J 2 bases, leaving 13 bases between the germline ends. This CDR3 has 15 amino acids. The germline gives CDR1 LGHNA, CDR2 YNFKEQ. CDR3 protein: CASSPPRGPTDTQYF. As DNA, the CDR3 is TGTGCCAGCAGCCCCCCTCGGGGTCCCACAGATACGCAGTATTTT.

V usage is TRBV7-2 and J usage is TRBJ1-1; D possibly corresponds to TRBD1 (6 bases). From germline, CDR1 is SGHTA and CDR2 FQGNSA. Trimming shortened V by 5 bases and J by 1 base, and 20 bases separated the two germline ends. The CDR3 extends over 17 amino acids. The CDR3 DNA sequence: TGTGCCAGCAGCCCCCCGGGGGGCGGATTTGGGAACACTGAAGCTTTCTTT. It encodes CASSPPGGGFGNTEAFF.

The chain combines TRBV15 with TRBJ1-1; 8 bases are a match to TRBD1. In germline, CDR1 is LNHNV, CDR2 YYDKDF (reference sequence). Trimming at V came to 5 bases and at J to 6 bases, leaving 11 bases not matched to a gene. The CDR3 covers 15 residues. The CDR3 DNA follows: TGTGCCACCAGCGAAGGCCGGGGACAGGCGGCTGAAGCTTTCTTT. This gives the protein CATSEGRGQAAEAFF.

J is TRBJ1-5 and V is TRBV7-9; TRBD1 is a possible D gene (6 bases). V was cut by 3 bases and J by 4 bases, with 13 bases left in between. CDR3 length: 15 amino acids. Germline-derived CDR1 and CDR2 are SEHNR and FQNEAQ (reference sequence). CDR3 residues: CASSLGGTPNQPQHF. In DNA, the CDR3 is TGTGCCAGCAGCTTGGGTGGGACACCAAATCAGCCCCAGCATTTT.

The chain links TRBV11-1 to TRBJ2-5, with D maybe TRBD2 (5 bases). The V end was cut by 5 bases, the J end by 4 bases, with 17 bases between. This CDR3 has 15 residues. CDR1 is SGHAT and CDR2 is FQDESV in the germline V gene (reference sequence). The CDR3 spells CASSGGRGKGETQYF. In DNA, the CDR3 is TGTGCCAGCAGCGGCGGTCGGGGAAAGGGAGAGACCCAGTACTTC. Supplemented by reference TRBV11-1 and TRBJ2-5, the full variable domain reads EAEVAQSPRYKITEKSQAVAFWCDPISGHATLYWYRQILGQGPELLVQFQDESVVDDSQLPKDRFSAERLKGVDSTLKIQPAELGDSAMYLCASSGGRGKGETQYFGPGTRLLVL.